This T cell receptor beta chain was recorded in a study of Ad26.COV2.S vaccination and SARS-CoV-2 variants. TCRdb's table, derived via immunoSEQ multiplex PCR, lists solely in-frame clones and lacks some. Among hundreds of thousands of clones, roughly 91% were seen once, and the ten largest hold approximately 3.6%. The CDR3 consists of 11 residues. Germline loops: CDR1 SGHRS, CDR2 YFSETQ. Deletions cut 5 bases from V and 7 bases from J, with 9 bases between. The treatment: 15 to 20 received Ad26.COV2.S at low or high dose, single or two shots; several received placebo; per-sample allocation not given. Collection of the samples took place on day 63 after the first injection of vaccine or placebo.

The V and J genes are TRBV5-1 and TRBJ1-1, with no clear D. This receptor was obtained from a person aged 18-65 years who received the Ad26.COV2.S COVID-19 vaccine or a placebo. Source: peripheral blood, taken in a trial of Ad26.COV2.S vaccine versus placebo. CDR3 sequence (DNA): TGCGCCAGCAGGGAAGGGAGTGAAGCTTTCTTT. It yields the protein CASREGSEAFF.